A selection of T cell receptor beta chains follows, all from one sample in a study of CD8+ T cells in alopecia areata. Sequencing used immunoSEQ multiplex PCR; TCRdb keeps in-frame clones, though not all of them. The profile covers about 270,000 clones, with roughly 63% appearing a single time and roughly 0.88% taken by the ten largest. The sequenced sample was CD4+ T cells sorted from blood, obtained around week 54, from a patient treated with tofacitinib. Every receptor here comes from a human donor with alopecia areata. The CDR3 runs from the conserved cysteine through the conserved F or W. Each record gives: clone size, J gene, V gene, D gene, CDR3 DNA, CDR3 protein. A D gene is named only where the DNA matches it firmly. Only some rows state a clone size, as once, few, many or a class for expanded clones.

NA,TRBJ1-2,TRBV27,NA,TGTGCCAGCAGTTTTGGGGGGCACTATGGCTACACCTTC,CASSFGGHYGYTF
NA,TRBJ2-3,TRBV29-1,NA,TGCAGCGTGAGGGGGACTAAAATAGGGGCAGATACGCAGTATTTT,CSVRGTKIGADTQYF
NA,TRBJ2-1,TRBV27,TRBD2,TGTGCCAGCAGTCGACCCCAGGTAGCGGGGGGGAGGAATGAGCAGTTCTTC,CASSRPQVAGGRNEQFF
few,TRBJ1-1,TRBV19,NA,TGTGCCAGCGGGCGGGGAACTGAAGCTTTCTTT,CASGRGTEAFF
NA,TRBJ2-1,TRBV25-1,NA,TGTGCCAGCACCCCCGGTGGGGAGCAGTTCTTC,CASTPGGEQFF
NA,TRBJ2-5,TRBV27,NA,TGTGCCAGCAGTCCTCTGGGCGGCTCACCCTACCAAGAGACCCAGTACTTC,CASSPLGGSPYQETQYF
NA,TRBJ1-2,TRBV25-1,NA,TGTGCCAGCAGTGTGGGACATTGGAACTATGGCTACACCTTC,CASSVGHWNYGYTF
NA,TRBJ1-2,TRBV4-3,NA,TGCGCCAGCAGCCAAGAGAACCGGGGGCCTAACTATGGCTACACCTTC,CASSQENRGPNYGYTF
once,TRBJ2-7,TRBV19,NA,TGTGCCAGCCGGGACGGTCGGGGCGAGCAGTACTTC,CASRDGRGEQYF
few,TRBJ1-2,TRBV7-9,NA,TGTGCCAGCAGCAAGACAAGTAACTATGGCTACACCTTC,CASSKTSNYGYTF
NA,TRBJ2-7,TRBV7-3,NA,TGTGCCAGCAGCTTATCCCCCTGGGATCGCGAGCAGTACTTC,CASSLSPWDREQYF
NA,TRBJ2-7,TRBV2,TRBD2,TGTGCCAGCAGAGTCAGCGGGGACTCCTACGAGCAGTACTTC,CASRVSGDSYEQYF
NA,TRBJ2-7,TRBV6-5,NA,TGTGCCAGCAGTTCGATTCTAGGGTCCTACGAGCAGTACTTC,CASSSILGSYEQYF
NA,TRBJ2-7,TRBV30,NA,TGTGCCTGGAGTGTAAAGTGGTCCCAGGGAGGCGAGCAGTACTTC,CAWSVKWSQGGEQYF
few,TRBJ2-5,TRBV6-5,NA,TGTGCCAGCAGTTACCTGGGGGGCCTGGTCCAAGAGACCCAGTACTTC,CASSYLGGLVQETQYF
few,TRBJ2-1,TRBV19,NA,TGTGCCAGTAGTATCGGTAGGGGTGAGCAGTTCTTC,CASSIGRGEQFF
NA,TRBJ2-4,TRBV4-1,TRBD2,TGCGCCAGCAGCCAAGTAGTTAGCGGGGGTAAAAACATTCAGTACTTC,CASSQVVSGGKNIQYF
few,TRBJ2-3,TRBV30,NA,TGTGCCTGGAGCAAAGCGGGAGATACGCAGTATTTT,CAWSKAGDTQYF
NA,TRBJ2-5,TRBV7-3,NA,TGTGCCAGCAGCTCCCTGATGAAGACCCAGTACTTC,CASSSLMKTQYF